This TCR beta chain was observed in a study of blood T cell repertoires in COVID-19. This table comes from immunoSEQ multiplex PCR, and its TCRdb copy is limited to in-frame clones, with some not included. The repertoire holds 170,000 or so clones, with roughly 88% as singletons. All enrollees were roughly 18 to 89 years old and from under 25 US areas. The sequenced material came from PBMCs or T cells enriched from blood (not recorded which). The origin of this receptor is a woman in her forties or fifties who had recovered from COVID-19.

This CDR3 is CASSLEGRETQYF. CDR3 coding DNA: TGTGCCAGCAGCTTGGAGGGGAGGGAGACCCAGTACTTC. The rearrangement joins TRBV5-5 to TRBJ2-5, with D possibly matching TRBD2 (6 bases). Germline V lookup: CDR1 SGHKS, CDR2 YYEKEE (reference sequence). CDR3 size: 13 residues. V was cut by 0 bases and J by 5 bases, with 8 bases left in between.